Below are 6 T cell receptor beta chains sequenced from a single sample in a study of response to subunit inactivated influenza vaccine. TCRdb re-called the RT-PCR reads through MiXCR, storing one row per CDR3 protein. This table has approximately 490,000 distinct CDR3 sequences, around 7.9% appearing once. Sample: PBMCs from blood, taken roughly 24 months after vaccination. The receptors come from a man in his fifties or sixties who received an inactivated influenza vaccine.

This clonotype was observed at least ten times. V is TRBV4-3 and J is TRBJ1-1, with TRBD1 identical over 8 bases. Germline CDR1 and CDR2: LGHNA and YSLEER. The CDR3 extends over 15 amino acids. Trimming at V came to 0 bases and at J to 7 bases, leaving 7 bases not matched to a gene. The CDR3 region has the DNA TGCGCCAGCAGCCAAGACCACAGGGGGACCGATGAAGCTTTCTTT. Residues: CASSQDHRGTDEAFF.

The chain recombines TRBV29-1 with TRBJ2-1, with D perhaps TRBD1 (6 bases). The CDR3 contains 15 residues. The V gene's germline CDR1 is SQVTM and CDR2 ANQGSEA. V dropped 4 bases and J dropped 4 bases, with 17 bases sitting between them. CDR3 DNA sequence: TGCAGCGTTGGCCTTCCGGGACAAGTTTACAATGAGCAGTTCTTC. Encoded protein: CSVGLPGQVYNEQFF.

There are many counts of this clonotype. V usage is TRBV12-3 or TRBV12-4 and J usage is TRBJ1-2; D gene uncertain. The V end was cut by 3 bases, the J end by 4 bases, with 9 bases between. This CDR3 comprises 13 residues. CDR3 DNA sequence: TGTGCCAGCAGTTTGTCCAGTACCTATGGCTACACCTTC. Residues: CASSLSSTYGYTF.

The sample holds many counts of this clonotype. V is TRBV4-1 and J is TRBJ1-1, with 7 bases identical to TRBD1. V lost 7 bases and J lost 1; bases outside the gene matches: 9. Germline CDR1 MGHRA, CDR2 YSYEKL. The CDR3 length is 15 residues. As DNA, the CDR3 is TGCGCCAGCAACCATCCGGGACAGAGGAACACTGAAGCTTTCTTT. Its protein is CASNHPGQRNTEAFF.

V is TRBV12-3 or TRBV12-4 and J is TRBJ1-2; D gene uncertain. There are 14 residues in the CDR3. Trimming cost V 5 bases and J 2 bases, with 12 bases left between them. DNA for the CDR3: TGTGCCAGCAGTCAAAATTTTCCGAACTATGGCTACACCTTC. This codes for CASSQNFPNYGYTF.

The chain couples TRBV4-2 to TRBJ2-5; perhaps TRBD1 as D (6 bases). Germline CDR1 and CDR2: LGHNA and YNFKEQ. This CDR3 is 14 amino acids long. V was shortened by 4 bases and J by 3 bases, with 12 bases between the two germline ends. The CDR3 loop reads CASSRQGPKETQYF. The CDR3, as DNA: TGTGCCAGCAGCCGCCAGGGGCCAAAAGAGACCCAGTACTTC.